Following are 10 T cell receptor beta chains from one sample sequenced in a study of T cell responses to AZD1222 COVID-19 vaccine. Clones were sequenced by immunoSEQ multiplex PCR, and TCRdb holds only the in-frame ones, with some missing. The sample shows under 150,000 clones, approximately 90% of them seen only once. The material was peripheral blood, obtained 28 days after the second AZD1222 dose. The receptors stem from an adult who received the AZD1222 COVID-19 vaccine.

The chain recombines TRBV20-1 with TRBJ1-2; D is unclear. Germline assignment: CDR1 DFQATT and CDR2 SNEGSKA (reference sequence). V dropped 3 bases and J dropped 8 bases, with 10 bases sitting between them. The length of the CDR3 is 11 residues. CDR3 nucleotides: TGCAGTGCTAGCATCCGAGAGGGCTACACCTTC. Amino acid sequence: CSASIREGYTF.

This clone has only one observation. The CDR3 bases are TGTGCCAGCAGCTTAGGGGACGGTATAACAGATACGCAGTATTTT. This translates into CASSLGDGITDTQYF. The chain employs TRBV11-1 and TRBJ2-3; D is tentatively TRBD1 or TRBD2 (5 bases each). V was shortened by 1 base and J by 3 bases, with 11 bases between the two germline ends. CDR1 and CDR2 (germline): SGHAT, FQDESV (reference sequence). CDR3 length: 15 amino acids. Supplemented by reference TRBV11-1 and TRBJ2-3, the full variable domain reads EAEVAQSPRYKITEKSQAVAFWCDPISGHATLYWYRQILGQGPELLVQFQDESVVDDSQLPKDRFSAERLKGVDSTLKIQPAELGDSAMYLCASSLGDGITDTQYFGPGTRLTVL.

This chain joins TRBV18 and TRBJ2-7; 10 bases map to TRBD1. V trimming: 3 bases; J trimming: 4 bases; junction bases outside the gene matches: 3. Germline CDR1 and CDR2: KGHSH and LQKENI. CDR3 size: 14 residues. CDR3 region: CASSPWTGGYEQYF. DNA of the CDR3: TGTGCCAGCTCACCGTGGACAGGGGGGTACGAGCAGTACTTC. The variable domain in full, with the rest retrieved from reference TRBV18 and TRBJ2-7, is NAGVMQNPRHLVRRRGQEARLRCSPMKGHSHVYWYRQLPEEGLKFMVYLQKENIIDESGMPKERFSAEFPKEGPSILRIQQVVRGDSAAYFCASSPWTGGYEQYFGPGTRLTVT.

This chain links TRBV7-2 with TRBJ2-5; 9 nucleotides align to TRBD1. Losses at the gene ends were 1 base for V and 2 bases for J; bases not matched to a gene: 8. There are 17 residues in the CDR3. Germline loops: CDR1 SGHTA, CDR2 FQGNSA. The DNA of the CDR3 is TGTGCCAGCAGCTTAGGACCCGGGACAGGGTGGCAAGAGACCCAGTACTTC. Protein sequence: CASSLGPGTGWQETQYF.

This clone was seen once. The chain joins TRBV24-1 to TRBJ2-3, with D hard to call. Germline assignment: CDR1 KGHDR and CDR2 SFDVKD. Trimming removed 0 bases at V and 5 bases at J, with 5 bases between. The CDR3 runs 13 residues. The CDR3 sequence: CATSDLGEDTQYF. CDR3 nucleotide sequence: TGTGCCACCAGTGATTTGGGGGAAGATACGCAGTATTTT.

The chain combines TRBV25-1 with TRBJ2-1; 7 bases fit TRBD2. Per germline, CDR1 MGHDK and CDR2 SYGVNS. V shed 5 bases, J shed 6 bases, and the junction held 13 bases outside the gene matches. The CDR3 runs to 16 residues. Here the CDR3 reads CASSLVGLAVSNEQFF. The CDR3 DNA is TGTGCCAGCAGTTTGGTGGGGCTAGCGGTTTCCAATGAGCAGTTCTTC. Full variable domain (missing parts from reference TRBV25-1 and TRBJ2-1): EADIYQTPRYLVIGTGKKITLECSQTMGHDKMYWYQQDPGMELHLIHYSYGVNSTEKGDLSSESTVSRIRTEHFPLTLESARPSHTSQYLCASSLVGLAVSNEQFFGPGTRLTVL.

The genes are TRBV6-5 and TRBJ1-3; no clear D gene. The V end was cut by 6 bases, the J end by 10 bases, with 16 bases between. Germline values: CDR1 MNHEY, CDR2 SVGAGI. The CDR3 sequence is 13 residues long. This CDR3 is CASRMGSQSTIYF. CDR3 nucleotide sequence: TGTGCCAGCAGGATGGGGTCCCAGAGTACCATATATTTT.

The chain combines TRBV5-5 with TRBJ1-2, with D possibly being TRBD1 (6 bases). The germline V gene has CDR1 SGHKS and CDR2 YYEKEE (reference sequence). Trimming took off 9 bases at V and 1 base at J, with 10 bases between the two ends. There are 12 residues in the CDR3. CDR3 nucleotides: TGTGCCACACAGGGTATTAACTATGGCTACACCTTC. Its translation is CATQGINYGYTF.

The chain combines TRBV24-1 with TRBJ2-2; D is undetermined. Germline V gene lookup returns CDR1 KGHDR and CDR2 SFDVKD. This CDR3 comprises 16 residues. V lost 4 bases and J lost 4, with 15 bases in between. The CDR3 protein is CATSDPSASSTGELFF. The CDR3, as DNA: TGTGCCACCAGTGACCCCAGCGCGTCGAGCACCGGGGAGCTGTTTTTT.

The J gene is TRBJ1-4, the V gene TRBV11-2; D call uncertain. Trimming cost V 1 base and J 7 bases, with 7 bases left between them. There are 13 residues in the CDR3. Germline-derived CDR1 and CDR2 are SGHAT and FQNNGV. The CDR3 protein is CASSLGQIEKLFF. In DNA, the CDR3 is TGTGCCAGCAGCTTAGGTCAAATTGAAAAACTGTTTTTT.